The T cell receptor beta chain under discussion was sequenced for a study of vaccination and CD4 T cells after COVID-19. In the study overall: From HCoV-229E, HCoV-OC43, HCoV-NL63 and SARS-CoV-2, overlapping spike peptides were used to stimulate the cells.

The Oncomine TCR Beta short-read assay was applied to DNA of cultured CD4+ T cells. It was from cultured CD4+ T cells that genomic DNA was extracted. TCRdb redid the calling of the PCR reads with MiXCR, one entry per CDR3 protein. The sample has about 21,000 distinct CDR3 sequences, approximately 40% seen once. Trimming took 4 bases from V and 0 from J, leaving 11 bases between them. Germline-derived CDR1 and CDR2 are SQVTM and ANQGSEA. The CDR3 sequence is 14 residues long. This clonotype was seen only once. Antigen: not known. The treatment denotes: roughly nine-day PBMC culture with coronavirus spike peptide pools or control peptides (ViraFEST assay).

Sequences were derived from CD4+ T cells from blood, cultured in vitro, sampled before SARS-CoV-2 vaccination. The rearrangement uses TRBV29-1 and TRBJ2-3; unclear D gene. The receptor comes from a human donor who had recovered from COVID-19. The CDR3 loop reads CSVGAHPSTDTQYF. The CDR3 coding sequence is TGCAGCGTTGGGGCACACCCAAGCACAGATACGCAGTATTTT.